A selection of T cell receptor beta chains follows, all from one sample in a study of cytomegalovirus exposure and HLA in healthy donors. Some clones are missing from TCRdb's copy, which holds only in-frame ones; the method was immunoSEQ multiplex PCR. The sample holds around 150,000 clones, around four fifths seen once. Input material: PBMCs. Receptor source: a young man in good health. The CDR3 runs from the conserved cysteine through the conserved F or W. The order of the fields is D gene, J gene, V gene, clone size, CDR3 protein, CDR3 DNA. A D gene is named only where the DNA matches it firmly. For some rows the clone size is stated as once, few or many, or as a class when expanded; others skip it.

d_gene: TRBD1; j_gene: TRBJ1-2; v_gene: TRBV9; abundance: NA; CDR3aa: CASSVAPGGVYGYTF; CDR3nt: TGTGCCAGCAGCGTAGCTCCAGGGGGCGTCTATGGCTACACCTTC
d_gene: TRBD1; j_gene: TRBJ1-2; v_gene: TRBV7-9; abundance: NA; CDR3aa: CASSPSGTAFNYGYTF; CDR3nt: TGTGCCAGCAGCCCCTCCGGGACAGCCTTTAACTATGGCTACACCTTC
d_gene: NA; j_gene: TRBJ1-2; v_gene: TRBV6-5; abundance: NA; CDR3aa: CASSPGSHGYTF; CDR3nt: TGTGCCAGCAGCCCAGGCAGCCATGGCTACACCTTC
d_gene: TRBD1; j_gene: TRBJ2-6; v_gene: TRBV28; abundance: NA; CDR3aa: CASSMGTGWDGANVLTF; CDR3nt: TGTGCCAGCAGTATGGGGACAGGGTGGGATGGGGCCAACGTCCTGACTTTC
d_gene: TRBD1; j_gene: TRBJ1-3; v_gene: TRBV4-1; abundance: NA; CDR3aa: CASSLQGLEERNTIYF; CDR3nt: TGCGCCAGCAGCCTACAGGGGCTGGAGGAAAGAAACACCATATATTTT
d_gene: NA; j_gene: TRBJ2-7; v_gene: TRBV7-2; abundance: NA; CDR3aa: CASSIREFDYEQYF; CDR3nt: TGTGCCAGCAGCATACGGGAGTTTGACTACGAGCAGTACTTC
d_gene: NA; j_gene: TRBJ1-2; v_gene: TRBV7-8; abundance: NA; CDR3aa: CASSPTGGGYGYTF; CDR3nt: TGTGCCAGCAGCCCGACGGGGGGGGGCTATGGCTACACCTTC
d_gene: TRBD1; j_gene: TRBJ2-1; v_gene: TRBV6-5; abundance: once; CDR3aa: CASSRDRGLYNEQFF; CDR3nt: TGTGCCAGCAGCCGGGACAGGGGGCTTTACAATGAGCAGTTCTTC
d_gene: NA; j_gene: TRBJ2-1; v_gene: TRBV27; abundance: NA; CDR3aa: CASSHLANSYNEQFF; CDR3nt: TGTGCCAGCAGCCACCTAGCCAACTCCTACAATGAGCAGTTCTTC
d_gene: NA; j_gene: TRBJ1-2; v_gene: TRBV27; abundance: NA; CDR3aa: CASSLSRVAGYTF; CDR3nt: TGTGCCAGCAGTTTATCGCGGGTTGCTGGCTACACCTTC
d_gene: NA; j_gene: TRBJ1-2; v_gene: TRBV7-2; abundance: NA; CDR3aa: CASSSGGIYGYTF; CDR3nt: TGTGCCAGCAGCTCCGGGGGTATCTATGGCTACACCTTC
d_gene: TRBD1; j_gene: TRBJ2-1; v_gene: TRBV5-4; abundance: NA; CDR3aa: CASSFGTGGDNEQFF; CDR3nt: TGTGCCAGCAGCTTTGGGACAGGGGGTGACAATGAGCAGTTCTTC
d_gene: NA; j_gene: TRBJ2-7; v_gene: TRBV27; abundance: NA; CDR3aa: CASSFLTQGGEQYF; CDR3nt: TGTGCCAGCAGTTTTCTGACTCAAGGGGGCGAGCAGTACTTC
d_gene: NA; j_gene: TRBJ2-1; v_gene: TRBV19; abundance: NA; CDR3aa: CASSMPAGYHNEQFF; CDR3nt: TGTGCCAGTAGTATGCCTGCAGGGTACCACAATGAGCAGTTCTTC
d_gene: NA; j_gene: TRBJ1-5; v_gene: TRBV10-3; abundance: NA; CDR3aa: CAISEHVSDQPQHF; CDR3nt: TGTGCCATCAGCGAACATGTGAGCGATCAGCCCCAGCATTTT
d_gene: NA; j_gene: TRBJ2-2; v_gene: TRBV7-9; abundance: once; CDR3aa: CASSYRAGGLFF; CDR3nt: TGTGCCAGCAGCTACCGGGCGGGCGGGCTGTTTTTT
d_gene: NA; j_gene: TRBJ2-3; v_gene: TRBV2; abundance: NA; CDR3aa: CASKVDYADTQYF; CDR3nt: TGTGCCAGCAAGGTTGACTACGCGGATACGCAGTATTTT
d_gene: TRBD1; j_gene: TRBJ2-2; v_gene: TRBV27; abundance: NA; CDR3aa: CASSLRTGGLNTGELFF; CDR3nt: TGTGCCAGCAGTTTAAGGACAGGGGGCTTGAACACCGGGGAGCTGTTTTTT
d_gene: NA; j_gene: TRBJ2-7; v_gene: TRBV18; abundance: NA; CDR3aa: CASSPQEGRGEQYF; CDR3nt: TGTGCCAGCTCACCACAAGAAGGGCGCGGGGAGCAGTACTTC
d_gene: NA; j_gene: TRBJ1-4; v_gene: TRBV4-3; abundance: NA; CDR3aa: CASSQDGGSGEKLFF; CDR3nt: TGCGCCAGCAGCCAAGACGGGGGGAGCGGGGAAAAACTGTTTTTT
d_gene: TRBD1; j_gene: TRBJ1-1; v_gene: TRBV30; abundance: NA; CDR3aa: CAWGLDRVNTEAFF; CDR3nt: TGTGCCTGGGGTCTCGACAGGGTGAACACTGAAGCTTTCTTT
d_gene: NA; j_gene: TRBJ1-3; v_gene: TRBV19; abundance: NA; CDR3aa: CASSNEDFSGNTIYF; CDR3nt: TGTGCCAGTAGTAACGAGGACTTTTCTGGAAACACCATATATTTT
d_gene: NA; j_gene: TRBJ2-5; v_gene: TRBV4-2; abundance: NA; CDR3aa: CASSQEKWQGGETQYF; CDR3nt: TGTGCCAGCAGCCAAGAGAAGTGGCAGGGGGGAGAGACCCAGTACTTC
d_gene: TRBD2; j_gene: TRBJ2-2; v_gene: TRBV4-3; abundance: few; CDR3aa: CASSQDQGGGNTGELFF; CDR3nt: TGCGCCAGCAGCCAAGATCAAGGCGGGGGAAACACCGGGGAGCTGTTTTTT
d_gene: TRBD2; j_gene: TRBJ2-2; v_gene: TRBV5-1; abundance: NA; CDR3aa: CASSLDQLAGGEHGELFF; CDR3nt: TGCGCCAGCAGCTTGGACCAACTAGCGGGAGGGGAACACGGGGAGCTGTTTTTT
d_gene: NA; j_gene: TRBJ1-5; v_gene: TRBV12-5; abundance: NA; CDR3aa: CASAILALLRSNQPQHF; CDR3nt: TGTGCTAGTGCCATCCTCGCCCTACTAAGAAGCAATCAGCCCCAGCATTTT
d_gene: NA; j_gene: TRBJ1-2; v_gene: TRBV30; abundance: NA; CDR3aa: CAWSVPPTAGGYTF; CDR3nt: TGTGCCTGGAGTGTACCCCCCACAGCTGGTGGCTACACCTTC